The 13 T cell receptor beta chains presented below share a single source sample, sequenced in a study of T cell responses to AZD1222 COVID-19 vaccine. Assay used: immunoSEQ multiplex PCR; TCRdb lists only in-frame clones, some missing. The sample lists 70,000 to 100,000 clones; more than 85% were seen once. The sequences come from peripheral blood, collected 28 days after the second AZD1222 dose. The source is an adult who received the AZD1222 COVID-19 vaccine.

The rearrangement joins TRBV7-3 to TRBJ2-1; a weak D match, TRBD2 (6 bases). V was trimmed by 1 base and J by 1 base, leaving 11 bases between them. The germline gives CDR1 SGHTA, CDR2 FQGTGA. CDR3 length: 16 residues. CDR3: CASSLIGRGSYNEQFF. CDR3 bases: TGTGCCAGCAGCTTAATTGGTCGGGGGTCCTACAATGAGCAGTTCTTC.

V usage is TRBV15 and J usage is TRBJ2-1; D is uncertain. This CDR3 region has 13 residues. The germline V gene has CDR1 LNHNV and CDR2 YYDKDF (reference sequence). With 7 bases removed from V and 1 base from J, the gap between germline ends came to 8 bases. The CDR3 region has the DNA TGTGCCACCAAGCGCCGATCCTACAATGAGCAGTTCTTC. Translated, it gives CATKRRSYNEQFF.

The J gene is TRBJ2-3, the V gene TRBV6-1; D unclear. The CDR3 runs to 15 residues. V was cut by 3 bases and J by 0 bases, with 10 bases left in between. Germline CDR1 is MNHNS and CDR2 is SASEGT. This chain's CDR3 is CASSELASSTDTQYF. DNA for the CDR3: TGTGCCAGCAGTGAGCTGGCCTCGAGCACAGATACGCAGTATTTT.

This chain joins TRBV28 and TRBJ2-5; D may match TRBD1 or TRBD2 (6 bases each). The CDR3 runs to 14 residues. The ends were cut back, 11 bases at V and 2 bases at J, with 18 bases in the middle. The germline V gene has CDR1 MDHEN and CDR2 SYDVKM. The CDR3 DNA reads as TGTGCCGCGGCCCTGGGGGGCCGGCAAGAGACCCAGTACTTC. Protein: CAAALGGRQETQYF.

This chain connects TRBV4-1 to TRBJ2-5, with a tentative D call TRBD2 (6 bases). The CDR3 is made up of 14 amino acids. Germline loops: CDR1 MGHRA, CDR2 YSYEKL. Deletions cut 4 bases from V and 5 bases from J, with 14 bases between. The CDR3 bases are TGCGCCAGCAGCCCCGAATGGGGGGTGGAGACCCAGTACTTC. It specifies CASSPEWGVETQYF.

The chain links TRBV4-2 to TRBJ2-3; a weak D match, TRBD1 (5 bases). The CDR3 runs to 16 residues. The V end lost 4 bases, the J end lost 0 bases, and 14 bases lay between the germline ends. Germline values: CDR1 LGHNA, CDR2 YNFKEQ. CDR3 residues: CASSPGYGASTDTQYF. The CDR3 DNA reads TGTGCCAGCAGCCCCGGGTATGGGGCTAGCACAGATACGCAGTATTTT.

This chain joins TRBV19 and TRBJ2-2; TRBD1 matches 7 bases. The germline CDR1 and CDR2 sequences are LNHDA and SQIVND (reference sequence). With 5 bases clipped from V and 3 bases from J, the junction kept 3 bases outside the gene matches. The CDR3 has 14 residues. CDR3 in amino acids: CASSGTAYTGELFF. The CDR3 DNA follows: TGTGCCAGTAGTGGGACAGCCTACACCGGGGAGCTGTTTTTT.

This chain connects TRBV7-9 to TRBJ1-1; 8 bases agree with TRBD1. Unmatched junction bases numbered 12, after V lost 4 bases and J lost 11 bases. The germline V gene encodes CDR1 SEHNR and CDR2 FQNEAQ (reference sequence). This CDR3 region has 14 residues. In DNA, the CDR3 is TGTGCCAGCAGCTCGACAGGGGAGGGGGCTGGTGCTTTCTTT. This codes for CASSSTGEGAGAFF.

V is TRBV27 and J is TRBJ2-1, with TRBD1 matching 11 bases. Germline V gene data show CDR1 as MNHEY and CDR2 as SMNVEV (reference sequence). V was pared by 3 bases and J by 9 bases, with 10 bases of the junction left unmatched. CDR3 size: 16 residues. The CDR3 region is CASSFMKGQGVVEQFF. CDR3 DNA: TGTGCCAGCAGTTTTATGAAGGGACAGGGGGTTGTTGAGCAGTTCTTC.

The chain is built from TRBV19 and TRBJ2-3; TRBD1 might be the D (6 bases). The V end was cut by 9 bases, the J end by 2 bases, with 18 bases between. The CDR3 is 15 residues long. CDR1 and CDR2 from the germline V gene are LNHDA and SQIVND (reference sequence). For the CDR3, the DNA is TGTGCCAGCTCCGAGGGGGATTCGATCACAGATACGCAGTATTTT. This encodes CASSEGDSITDTQYF.

This CDR3 is CASRRDRINYGYTF. The CDR3 nucleotides read TGTGCCAGTAGACGGGACAGGATTAACTATGGCTACACCTTC. The J gene is TRBJ1-2, the V gene TRBV19; 8 positions agree with TRBD1. Germline CDR1 is LNHDA and CDR2 is SQIVND (reference sequence). CDR3 length: 14 residues. With 6 bases clipped from V and 1 base from J, the junction kept 4 bases outside the gene matches.

The chain links TRBV7-2 to TRBJ1-1, with D perhaps matching TRBD1 (6 bases). Germline loops: CDR1 SGHTA, CDR2 FQGNSA. V lost 6 bases to trimming and J lost 2 bases, with 13 bases between them. The CDR3 is 14 amino acids. The CDR3 sequence: CASRQRGGNTEAFF. As DNA, the CDR3 is TGTGCCAGCAGGCAGAGGGGGGGAAACACTGAAGCTTTCTTT.

The chain combines TRBV6-5 with TRBJ1-5; weak D call: TRBD1 (5 bases). The CDR3 runs to 14 residues. Germline V lookup: CDR1 MNHEY, CDR2 SVGAGI. The germline V and J ends were trimmed by 6 bases and 4 bases, with 13 bases remaining between them. The CDR3 reads CASSYGGGNQPQHF. CDR3 sequence (DNA): TGTGCCAGCAGCTATGGGGGAGGAAATCAGCCCCAGCATTTT.